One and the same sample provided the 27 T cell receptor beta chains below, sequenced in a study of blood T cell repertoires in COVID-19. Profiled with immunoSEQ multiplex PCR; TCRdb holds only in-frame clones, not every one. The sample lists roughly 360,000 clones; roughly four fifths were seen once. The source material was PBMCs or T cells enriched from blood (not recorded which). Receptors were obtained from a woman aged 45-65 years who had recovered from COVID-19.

The CDR3 region is CAILDGGSSSGYTF. In DNA, the CDR3 is TGTGCCATCCTTGATGGGGGGTCAAGTAGTGGCTACACCTTC. This chain joins TRBV10-3 and TRBJ1-2; TRBD1 might be the D (5 bases). This CDR3 has 14 residues. The germline V gene has CDR1 ENHRY and CDR2 SYGVKD. The V end was cut by 8 bases, the J end by 7 bases, with 20 bases between.

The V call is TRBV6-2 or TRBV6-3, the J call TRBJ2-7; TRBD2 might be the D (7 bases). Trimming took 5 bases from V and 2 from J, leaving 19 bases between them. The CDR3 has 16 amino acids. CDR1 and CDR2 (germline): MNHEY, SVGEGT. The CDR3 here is CASSERGGLPAYEQYF. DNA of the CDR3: TGTGCCAGCAGTGAGCGCGGGGGCCTCCCCGCCTACGAGCAGTACTTC.

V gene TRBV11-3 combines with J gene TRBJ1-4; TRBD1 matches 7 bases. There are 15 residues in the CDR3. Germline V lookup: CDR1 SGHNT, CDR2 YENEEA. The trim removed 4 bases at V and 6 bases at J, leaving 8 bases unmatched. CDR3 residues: CASSYTTGYDEKLFF. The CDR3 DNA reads TGTGCCAGCAGCTACACGACAGGGTACGATGAAAAACTGTTTTTT.

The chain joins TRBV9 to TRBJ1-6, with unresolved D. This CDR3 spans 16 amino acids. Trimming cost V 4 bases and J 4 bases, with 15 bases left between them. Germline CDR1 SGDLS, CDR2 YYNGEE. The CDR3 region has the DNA TGTGCCAGCAGCCCCCGGGAAAGAAAATATAATTCACCCCTCCACTTT. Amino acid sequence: CASSPRERKYNSPLHF.

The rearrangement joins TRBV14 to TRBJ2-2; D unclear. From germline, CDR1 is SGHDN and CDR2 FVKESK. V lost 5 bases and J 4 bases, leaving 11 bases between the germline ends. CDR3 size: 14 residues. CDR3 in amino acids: CASSITSTTGELFF. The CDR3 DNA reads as TGTGCCAGCAGCATAACTTCTACCACCGGGGAGCTGTTTTTT.

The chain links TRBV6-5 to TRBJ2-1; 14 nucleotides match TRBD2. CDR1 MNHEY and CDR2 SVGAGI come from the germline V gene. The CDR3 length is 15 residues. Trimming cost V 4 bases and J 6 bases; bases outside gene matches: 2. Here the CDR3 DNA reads TGTGCCAGCAGTTGGGGACTAGCGGGAGTCAATGAGCAGTTCTTC. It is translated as CASSWGLAGVNEQFF.

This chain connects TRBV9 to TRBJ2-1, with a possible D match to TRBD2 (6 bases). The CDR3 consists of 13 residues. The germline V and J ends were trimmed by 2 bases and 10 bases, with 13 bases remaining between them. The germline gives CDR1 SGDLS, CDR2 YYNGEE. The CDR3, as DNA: TGTGCCAGCAGCGTTTCGGGACTGAGGGAGCAGTTCTTC. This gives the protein CASSVSGLREQFF.

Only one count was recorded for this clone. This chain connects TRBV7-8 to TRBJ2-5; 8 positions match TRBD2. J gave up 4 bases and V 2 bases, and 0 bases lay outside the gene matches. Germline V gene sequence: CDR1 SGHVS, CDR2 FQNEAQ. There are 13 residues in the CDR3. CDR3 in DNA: TGTGCCAGCAGCTTAACTAGCGGAGAGACCCAGTACTTC. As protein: CASSLTSGETQYF.

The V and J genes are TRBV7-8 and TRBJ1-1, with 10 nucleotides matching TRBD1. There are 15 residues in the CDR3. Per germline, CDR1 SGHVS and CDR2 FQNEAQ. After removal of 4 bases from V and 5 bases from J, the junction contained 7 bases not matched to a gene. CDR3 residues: CASSSIRTGGTEAFF. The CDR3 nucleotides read TGTGCCAGCAGCTCCATCAGGACAGGGGGTACTGAAGCTTTCTTT.

CDR3 in amino acids: CASSPAPPKQGAYEQYF. The CDR3 bases are TGTGCCAGCTCACCAGCACCACCTAAGCAGGGGGCCTACGAGCAGTACTTC. The rearrangement joins TRBV18 to TRBJ2-7; 7 bases fit TRBD1. CDR1 and CDR2 (germline): KGHSH, LQKENI. This CDR3 spans 17 amino acids. V lost 2 bases, J lost 2 bases, and 12 bases stayed unmatched.

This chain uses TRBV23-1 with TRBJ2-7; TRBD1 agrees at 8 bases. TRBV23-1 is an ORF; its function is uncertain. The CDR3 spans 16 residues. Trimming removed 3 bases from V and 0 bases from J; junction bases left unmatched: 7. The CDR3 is CASSHSKTGVSYEQYF. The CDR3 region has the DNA TGCGCCAGCAGTCACTCAAAGACAGGGGTCTCCTACGAGCAGTACTTC.

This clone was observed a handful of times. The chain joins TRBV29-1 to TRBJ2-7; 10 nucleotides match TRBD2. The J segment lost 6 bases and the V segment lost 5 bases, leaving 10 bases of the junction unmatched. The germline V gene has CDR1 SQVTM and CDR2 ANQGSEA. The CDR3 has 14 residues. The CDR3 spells CSVSSSGSSGEQYF. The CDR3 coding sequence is TGCAGCGTTTCCTCTAGCGGGAGTTCGGGCGAGCAGTACTTC.

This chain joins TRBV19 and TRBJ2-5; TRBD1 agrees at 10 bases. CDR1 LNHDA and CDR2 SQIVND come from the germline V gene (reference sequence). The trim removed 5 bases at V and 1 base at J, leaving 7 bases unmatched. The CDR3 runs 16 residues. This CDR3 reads CASSPTGTGVQETQYF. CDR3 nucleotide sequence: TGTGCCAGTAGTCCCACCGGGACAGGGGTCCAAGAGACCCAGTACTTC. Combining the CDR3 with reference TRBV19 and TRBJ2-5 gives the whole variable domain DGGITQSPKYLFRKEGQNVTLSCEQNLNHDAMYWYRQDPGQGLRLIYYSQIVNDFQKGDIAEGYSVSREKKESFPLTVTSAQKNPTAFYLCASSPTGTGVQETQYFGPGTRLLVL.

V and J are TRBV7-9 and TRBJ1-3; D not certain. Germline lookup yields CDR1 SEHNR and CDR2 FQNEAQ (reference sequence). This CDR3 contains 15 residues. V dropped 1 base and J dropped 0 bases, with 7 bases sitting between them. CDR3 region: CASSLVESSGNTIYF. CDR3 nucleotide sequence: TGTGCCAGCAGCTTAGTAGAGTCCTCTGGAAACACCATATATTTT. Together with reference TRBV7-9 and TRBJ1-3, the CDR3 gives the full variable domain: DTGVSQNPRHKITKRGQNVTFRCDPISEHNRLYWYRQTLGQGPEFLTYFQNEAQLEKSRLLSDRFSAERPKGSFSTLEIQRTEQGDSAMYLCASSLVESSGNTIYFGEGSWLTVV.

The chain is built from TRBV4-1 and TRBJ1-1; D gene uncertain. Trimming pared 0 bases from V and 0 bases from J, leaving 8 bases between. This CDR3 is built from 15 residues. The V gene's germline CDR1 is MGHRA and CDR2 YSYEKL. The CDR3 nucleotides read TGCGCCAGCAGCCAAGATGGGCTCATGAACACTGAAGCTTTCTTT. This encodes CASSQDGLMNTEAFF.

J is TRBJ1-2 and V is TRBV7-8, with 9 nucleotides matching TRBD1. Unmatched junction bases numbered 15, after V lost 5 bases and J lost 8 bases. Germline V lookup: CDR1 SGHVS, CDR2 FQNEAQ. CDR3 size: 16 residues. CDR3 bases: TGTGCCAGCAGCAGAGCCTCCGGGACAGGGAGTCTCGGCTACACCTTC. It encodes CASSRASGTGSLGYTF.

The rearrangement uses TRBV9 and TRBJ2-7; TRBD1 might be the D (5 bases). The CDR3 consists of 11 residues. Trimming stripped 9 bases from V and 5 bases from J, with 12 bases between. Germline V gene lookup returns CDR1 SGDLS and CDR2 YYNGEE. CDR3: CAIKGVDEQYF. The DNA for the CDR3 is TGTGCCATTAAAGGGGTCGACGAGCAGTACTTC. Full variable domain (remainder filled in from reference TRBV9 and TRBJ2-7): DSGVTQTPKHLITATGQRVTLRCSPRSGDLSVYWYQQSLDQGLQFLIQYYNGEERAKGNILERFSAQQFPDLHSELNLSSLELGDSALYFCAIKGVDEQYFGPGTRLTVT.

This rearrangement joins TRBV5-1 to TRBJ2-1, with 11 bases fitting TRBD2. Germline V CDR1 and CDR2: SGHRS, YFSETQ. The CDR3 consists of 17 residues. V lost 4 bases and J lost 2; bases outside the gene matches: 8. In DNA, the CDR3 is TGCGCCAGCAGCGTCCTTCTAGCGGGAGGCCCCTACAATGAGCAGTTCTTC. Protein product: CASSVLLAGGPYNEQFF.

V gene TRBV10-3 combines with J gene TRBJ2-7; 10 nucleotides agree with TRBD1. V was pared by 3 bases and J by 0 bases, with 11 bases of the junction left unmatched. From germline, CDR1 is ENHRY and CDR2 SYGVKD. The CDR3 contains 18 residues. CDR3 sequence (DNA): TGTGCCATCAGTGAACCTCGAACCGGGACAGGGGTCTCCTACGAGCAGTACTTC. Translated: CAISEPRTGTGVSYEQYF.

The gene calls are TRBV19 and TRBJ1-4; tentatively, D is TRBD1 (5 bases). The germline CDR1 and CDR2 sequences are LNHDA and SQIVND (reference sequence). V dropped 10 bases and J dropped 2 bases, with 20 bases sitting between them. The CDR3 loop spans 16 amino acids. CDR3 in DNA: TGTGCCACCTCCCCGGGCCCCGGGGGTACTAATGAAAAACTGTTTTTT. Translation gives CATSPGPGGTNEKLFF.

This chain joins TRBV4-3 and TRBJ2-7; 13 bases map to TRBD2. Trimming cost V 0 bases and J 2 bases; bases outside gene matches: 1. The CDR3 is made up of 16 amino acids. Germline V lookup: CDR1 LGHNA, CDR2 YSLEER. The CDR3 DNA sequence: TGCGCCAGCAGCCAAGATGGACTAGCGGGAGCCTACGAGCAGTACTTC. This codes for CASSQDGLAGAYEQYF.

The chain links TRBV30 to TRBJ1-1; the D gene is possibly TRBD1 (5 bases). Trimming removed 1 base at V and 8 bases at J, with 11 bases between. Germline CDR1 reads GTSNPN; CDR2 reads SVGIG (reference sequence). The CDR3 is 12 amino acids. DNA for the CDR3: TGTGCCTGGAGTGCCAGGGTTTGGGAAGCTTTCTTT. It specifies CAWSARVWEAFF.

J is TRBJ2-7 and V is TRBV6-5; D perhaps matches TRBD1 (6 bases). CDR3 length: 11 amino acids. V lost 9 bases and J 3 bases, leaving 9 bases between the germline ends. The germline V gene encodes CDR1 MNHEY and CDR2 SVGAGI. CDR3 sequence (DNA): TGTGCCAGTCAACAGGGCTACGAGCAGTACTTC. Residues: CASQQGYEQYF.

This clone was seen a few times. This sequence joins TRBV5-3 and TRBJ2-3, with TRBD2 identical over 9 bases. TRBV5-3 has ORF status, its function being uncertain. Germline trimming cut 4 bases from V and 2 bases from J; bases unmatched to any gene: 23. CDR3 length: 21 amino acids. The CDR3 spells CARSAPLRGGAPPNLTDTQYF. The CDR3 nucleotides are TGTGCCAGAAGCGCCCCCTTGCGCGGGGGGGCCCCCCCAAATCTCACAGATACGCAGTATTTT.

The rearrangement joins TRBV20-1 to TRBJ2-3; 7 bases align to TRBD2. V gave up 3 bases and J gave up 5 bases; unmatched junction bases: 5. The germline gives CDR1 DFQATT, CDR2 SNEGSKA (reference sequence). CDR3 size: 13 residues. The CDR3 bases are TGCAGTGCTAGTTTGCTAGCGGAAGATACGCAGTATTTT. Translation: CSASLLAEDTQYF.

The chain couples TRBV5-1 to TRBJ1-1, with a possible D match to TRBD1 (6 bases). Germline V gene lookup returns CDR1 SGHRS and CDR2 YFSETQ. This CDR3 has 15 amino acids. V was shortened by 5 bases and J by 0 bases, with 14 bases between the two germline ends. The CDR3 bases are TGCGCCAGCAGTCGAACCGGGACAATGAACACTGAAGCTTTCTTT. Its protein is CASSRTGTMNTEAFF.

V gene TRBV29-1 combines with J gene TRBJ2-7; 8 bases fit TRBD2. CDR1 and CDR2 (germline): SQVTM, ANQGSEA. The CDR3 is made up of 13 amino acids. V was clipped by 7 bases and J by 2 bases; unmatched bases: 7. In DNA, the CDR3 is TGCAGCGCAGCGGGGGACATCGCCTACGAGCAGTACTTC. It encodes CSAAGDIAYEQYF.